This TCR beta chain was identified in a study of T-cell reconstitution after alpha-beta-depleted transplantation in children listed by TCRdb under 2016. About the study as a whole: The study quantitatively tracked T-cell immune reconstitution after TCRalphabeta/CD19-depleted allogeneic hematopoietic cell transplantation in children using TCR repertoire profiling. Overall study results and their limits: The apparently early alphabetaT-cell count recovery about two months after transplant was reportedly dependent on only several hundred rapidly expanded clones derived from non-depleted graft cells. The high TCRbeta diversity at day 60 in some patients was ascribed to recipient T cells and intrathymic progenitors that had survived conditioning. The frequencies of hyperexpanded clones fell over the following months, and after one year, T-cell counts and TCRbeta diversity were mostly attributed to newly produced T cells.

The intended sense of this specimen's treatment or condition label: allogeneic hematopoietic cell transplantation with graft depleted of TCRalphabeta T cells and CD19 B cells. TCRalphabeta/CD19-depleted allogeneic hematopoietic cell grafts were given to the transplant recipients, all of whom were children. This clonotype showed up many times. Its recognized antigen is unknown. The input lacks base qualities; no much larger clone sits a single base away. The CDR3 covers 14 residues, taking in both the cysteine and the phenylalanine. CDR3 DNA only is kept here, 42 bases in frame from base 1. V loses 8 bases of germline sequence and J loses 5 bases, and the interval between the two ends is 21 bases. The germline V gene encodes CDR1 DFQATT and CDR2 SNEGSKA (reference sequence). To prepare the library, PCR was applied. The sequencing machine was an Illumina HiSeq 2500. Molecular barcoding was employed in the preparation of TCR libraries, with unique molecular identifiers being used to normalize TCRbeta repertoire quantification. The public reads were reanalyzed by TCRdb: fastp trimming at Q25, MiXCR alignment, in-frame beta chains only. Every CDR3 protein is listed once, alongside the most common genes and DNA of its rows. The sample table holds under 300,000 distinct CDR3 sequences, of which around a tenth were seen once. Of the sample, 20% to 30% is held by the ten largest clones.

The sequence was obtained from a male patient aged 2-10 years who had a stem cell transplant for chronic granulomatous disease, so the T cells may come from the graft donor. The V and J genes are TRBV20-1 and TRBJ2-5; tentative D gene TRBD2, with 7 bases matching. The source was peripheral blood, collected 180 days after TCRalphabeta/CD19-depleted stem cell transplant. The CDR3 region has the sequence CSSPGEGGVETQYF. The DNA sequence follows: TGCAGTTCCCCCGGGGAGGGGGGAGTGGAGACCCAGTACTTC.